These 31 T cell receptor beta chains share one sample of origin, sequenced in a study of blood T cells in healthy people across ages. For the second PCR, which ran for roughly 6 to 12 cycles, a sample-barcoded 5' primer and a J-beta primer mix were used. TCRdb passed the 5' RACE reads through MiXCR, listing each CDR3 protein once. This table holds 1.8 million or so distinct CDR3 sequences, 39% found once. The material sequenced was blood. Receptor source: a human donor in good health.

In the case of this clonotype: With a much larger clone just one base away, this may be a read error. The chain carries TRBV7-2 and TRBJ1-1; D perhaps matches TRBD1 (5 bases). Germline V CDR1 and CDR2: SGHTA, FQGNSA. The length of the CDR3 is 13 residues. CDR3: CATRQHMNTGAFF. The CDR3 bases are TGTGCCACTAGACAGCACATGAACACTGGAGCTTTCTTT.

The CDR3 DNA reads TGCAGTGCTAGGGGTGTGGGGGGGTCCCTCTCTGGGGCCAACGTCCTGACTTTC. Translated, it gives CSARGVGGSLSGANVLTF. V is TRBV20-1 and J is TRBJ2-6; 7 bases are a match to TRBD2. Germline CDR1 DFQATT, CDR2 SNEGSKA (reference sequence). This CDR3 spans 18 amino acids. J gave up 0 bases and V 3 bases, and 11 bases lay outside the gene matches.

The V and J genes are TRBV7-2 and TRBJ2-7, with 9 bases matching TRBD2. V lost 5 bases to trimming and J lost 7 bases; unmatched junction nucleotides: 15. The CDR3 totals 16 residues. Germline V gene data show CDR1 as SGHTA and CDR2 as FQGNSA. CDR3 residues: CASSQSFSGGYNEQYF. The CDR3 region has the DNA TGTGCCAGCAGCCAGAGTTTTAGCGGGGGTTACAATGAGCAGTACTTC.

This clonotype was counted a few times. Just one base apart from a much larger clone, this may be a read error. V is TRBV2 and J is TRBJ1-1, with 7 bases fitting TRBD1. J gave up 4 bases and V 6 bases, and 5 bases lay outside the gene matches. Germline V gene lookup returns CDR1 SNHLY and CDR2 FYNNEI. The CDR3 is 13 amino acids. CDR3 protein: CASSSTGITEAFF. CDR3 bases: TGTGCCAGCAGCTCGACAGGGATCACTGAAGCTTTCTTT. Full variable domain (outside the CDR3, taken from reference TRBV2 and TRBJ1-1): EPEVTQTPSHQVTQMGQEVILRCVPISNHLYFYWYRQILGQKVEFLVSFYNNEISEKSEIFDDQFSVERPDGSNFTLKIRSTKLEDSAMYFCASSSTGITEAFFGQGTRLTVV.

V and J are TRBV7-9 and TRBJ2-7; D tentatively fits TRBD1 or TRBD2 (5 bases each). The germline gives CDR1 SEHNR, CDR2 FQNEAQ (reference sequence). V dropped 5 bases and J dropped 3 bases, with 14 bases sitting between them. The CDR3 runs to 14 residues. The CDR3, as DNA: TGTGCCAGCAGCCAGGGACCCCAAGACTACGAGCAGTACTTC. Its translation is CASSQGPQDYEQYF. Using reference TRBV7-9 and TRBJ2-7 for the parts outside the CDR3, the full variable domain is DTGVSQNPRHKITKRGQNVTFRCDPISEHNRLYWYRQTLGQGPEFLTYFQNEAQLEKSRLLSDRFSAERPKGSFSTLEIQRTEQGDSAMYLCASSQGPQDYEQYFGPGTRLTVT.

The V and J genes are TRBV5-5 and TRBJ2-3; 10 positions agree with TRBD2. CDR1 and CDR2 (germline): SGHKS, YYEKEE (reference sequence). The CDR3 sequence is 16 residues long. Unmatched junction bases numbered 7, after V lost 4 bases and J lost 2 bases. The CDR3 protein is CASSLTSGPFTDTQYF. Here the CDR3 DNA reads TGTGCCAGCAGCCTGACTAGCGGGCCCTTCACAGATACGCAGTATTTT.

The V call is TRBV12-3 or TRBV12-4, the J call TRBJ2-5; D not certain. This CDR3 contains 13 residues. Trimming cost V 2 bases and J 7 bases, with 11 bases left between them. In DNA form, the CDR3 reads TGTGCCAGCAGTTTATTTGCGGCTGGGACCCAGTACTTC. Its protein product is CASSLFAAGTQYF.

This clonotype occurred a few times. CDR3 nucleotide sequence: TGCAGCGTTCAGACAGGAGGGAATCAGCCCCAGCATTTT. This encodes CSVQTGGNQPQHF. V usage is TRBV29-1 and J usage is TRBJ1-5, with a weak D call TRBD1 (6 bases). Germline CDR1 is SQVTM and CDR2 is ANQGSEA. The CDR3 loop spans 13 amino acids. V shed 5 bases and J shed 4 bases, with 12 bases lying between them.

The chain recombines TRBV10-3 with TRBJ2-2; D may be TRBD2 (6 bases). The CDR3 has 17 residues. V lost 0 bases to trimming and J lost 4 bases, with 15 bases between them. Looked up from germline, CDR1 is ENHRY and CDR2 is SYGVKD. The CDR3 loop reads CAISESRLVAGTGELFF. DNA of the CDR3: TGTGCCATCAGTGAGTCCCGACTAGTGGCCGGCACCGGGGAGCTGTTTTTT.

This clonotype was detected a few times. The chain uses TRBV29-1 and TRBJ1-1; TRBD1 is a possible D gene (5 bases). V gave up 6 bases and J gave up 3 bases, with 14 bases separating them. Germline assignment: CDR1 SQVTM and CDR2 ANQGSEA. This CDR3 is 13 amino acids long. The CDR3 nucleotides read TGCAGCGTGGGGACTTGGGCGGACACTGAAGCTTTCTTT. The encoded protein is CSVGTWADTEAFF. The full variable domain, in which reference TRBV29-1 and TRBJ1-1 provide the parts outside the CDR3, is SAVISQKPSRDICQRGTSLTIQCQVDSQVTMMFWYRQQPGQSLTLIATANQGSEATYESGFVIDKFPISRPNLTFSTLTVSNMSPEDSSIYLCSVGTWADTEAFFGQGTRLTVV.

The genes are TRBV29-1 and TRBJ1-1; unclear D gene. Germline V gene sequence: CDR1 SQVTM, CDR2 ANQGSEA. V dropped 3 bases and J dropped 8 bases, with 19 bases sitting between them. The CDR3 has 14 residues. The chain's CDR3 is CSVESPNRPGEAFF. The CDR3 DNA sequence: TGCAGCGTTGAGTCCCCTAATCGGCCTGGGGAAGCTTTCTTT.

The chain is built from TRBV20-1 and TRBJ2-5; D not resolved. CDR1 is DFQATT and CDR2 is SNEGSKA in the germline V gene (reference sequence). V lost 3 bases to trimming and J lost 3 bases, with 11 bases between them. The CDR3 spans 13 residues. DNA for the CDR3: TGCAGTGCTAGGAGCGTAGGGAAAGAGACCCAGTACTTC. Translated: CSARSVGKETQYF.

The CDR3 DNA is TGCAGCGGTGGAGCCTTTAGCACAGATACGCAGTATTTT. Protein product: CSGGAFSTDTQYF. The V and J genes are TRBV29-1 and TRBJ2-3; no reliable D call. The CDR3 is 13 amino acids. CDR1 and CDR2 (germline): SQVTM, ANQGSEA. V was trimmed by 7 bases and J by 0 bases, leaving 11 bases between them.

The rearrangement uses TRBV29-1 and TRBJ2-1; 10 bases match TRBD1. Losses at the gene ends were 4 bases for V and 4 bases for J; bases not matched to a gene: 4. Germline assignment: CDR1 SQVTM and CDR2 ANQGSEA. The CDR3 runs 14 residues. CDR3 in DNA: TGCAGCGTTGTGGTGGGACAGGGGTACAATGAGCAGTTCTTC. This encodes CSVVVGQGYNEQFF.

The table lists this clonotype with a few counts. The chain couples TRBV20-1 to TRBJ2-5; TRBD1 matches 8 bases. The DNA end is more similar to TRBJ2-7, so the J call may be wrong. CDR1 DFQATT and CDR2 SNEGSKA come from the germline V gene (reference sequence). This CDR3 is 13 amino acids long. The CDR3 is CSARTTGGREQYF. Here the CDR3 DNA reads TGCAGTGCTAGAACAACAGGGGGGCGCGAGCAGTACTTC.

The chain combines TRBV9 with TRBJ1-2; no firm D call. The length of the CDR3 is 14 residues. The germline gives CDR1 SGDLS, CDR2 YYNGEE. Trimming removed 2 bases from V and 8 bases from J, with 16 bases in between. The CDR3 DNA follows: TGTGCCAGCAGCGTTTTTACGGATAGAGGCGGCTACACCTTC. It codes for CASSVFTDRGGYTF.

A single count supports this clonotype. The rearrangement joins TRBV12-3 or TRBV12-4 to TRBJ2-7, with TRBD2 identical over 12 bases. J was trimmed by 3 bases and V by 5 bases; bases with no gene match: 5. This CDR3 region has 15 residues. CDR3 sequence (DNA): TGTGCCAGCAGTATAACTAGCGGGGGGTACTACGAGCAGTACTTC. Translated, it gives CASSITSGGYYEQYF.

J is TRBJ2-3 and V is TRBV4-2; 14 nucleotides agree with TRBD2. V lost 0 bases and J lost 3; bases outside the gene matches: 14. Looked up from germline, CDR1 is LGHNA and CDR2 is YNFKEQ. This CDR3 has 21 residues. CDR3 sequence reads: CASSQDAGGGLAGVGTDTQYF. The CDR3 nucleotides are TGTGCCAGCAGCCAAGATGCCGGCGGGGGACTAGCGGGGGTAGGAACAGATACGCAGTATTTT.

This clonotype was picked up one time. The chain combines TRBV7-6 with TRBJ2-4; maybe TRBD2 (7 bases). Germline V gene sequence: CDR1 SGHVS, CDR2 FNYEAQ. V was clipped by 1 base and J by 15 bases, with 19 bases between them. The CDR3 totals 14 residues. CDR3 sequence reads: CASSLGPSGGERYF. CDR3 nucleotide sequence: TGTGCCAGCAGCTTAGGTCCTTCGGGGGGCGAGCGGTACTTC.

This clonotype occurred a few times. A read error is possible here, since a much larger clone lies one base away. DNA for the CDR3: TGTGCCATCAGCCCCGGGACGGATACCTACGGGCAGTACTTC. This translates into CAISPGTDTYGQYF. The V call is TRBV10-3, the J call TRBJ2-7, with D perhaps matching TRBD1 or TRBD2 (5 bases each). Germline V gene lookup returns CDR1 ENHRY and CDR2 SYGVKD. The CDR3 loop spans 14 amino acids.

The rearrangement uses TRBV6-2 or TRBV6-3 and TRBJ2-5; 9 bases match TRBD1. The J call may be incorrect, as the DNA end agrees better with TRBJ2-7. The CDR3 covers 14 residues. Per germline, CDR1 MNHEY and CDR2 SVGEGT. The CDR3 is CASRTGTGKYEQYF. The CDR3 nucleotides are TGTGCCAGCAGAACCGGGACAGGGAAATACGAGCAGTACTTC.

The chain combines TRBV5-1 with TRBJ2-7; the match to TRBD2 covers 7 bases. Germline V gene sequence: CDR1 SGHRS, CDR2 YFSETQ. The CDR3 is made up of 15 amino acids. J was trimmed by 3 bases and V by 4 bases; bases with no gene match: 10. The CDR3 nucleotides read TGCGCCAGCAGCCCGGGGAGGGGTCTTAGCTACGAGCAGTACTTC. Protein sequence: CASSPGRGLSYEQYF.

V and J are TRBV12-3 or TRBV12-4 and TRBJ2-7; possibly TRBD2 for D (5 bases). Trimming removed 3 bases from V and 4 bases from J, with 10 bases in between. CDR3 length: 13 residues. CDR3 bases: TGTGCCAGCAGTTTGCCGGGGAAGTACGAGCAGTACTTC. Protein product: CASSLPGKYEQYF.

This CDR3 reads CASSLLDRVRYGDTYEQYF. The CDR3 DNA sequence: TGTGCCAGCAGCCTCCTGGACAGGGTACGATATGGGGATACCTACGAGCAGTACTTC. The chain employs TRBV7-2 and TRBJ2-7; 8 positions match TRBD1. The CDR3 consists of 19 residues. Trimming removed 5 bases from V and 2 bases from J; junction bases left unmatched: 20. The germline V gene has CDR1 SGHTA and CDR2 FQGNSA.

The sample holds one count of this clonotype. DNA for the CDR3: TGTGCCAGCAGTTCCCCGGGACAGAGTAGTGAAAAACTGTTTTTT. It specifies CASSSPGQSSEKLFF. The gene calls are TRBV12-3 or TRBV12-4 and TRBJ1-4; TRBD1 matches at 7 bases. V trimming: 4 bases; J trimming: 7 bases; junction bases outside the gene matches: 9. This CDR3 has 15 amino acids.

The genes are TRBV7-2 and TRBJ1-2; 7 bases agree with TRBD1. The CDR3 loop spans 15 amino acids. Germline CDR1 and CDR2: SGHTA and FQGNSA. J was trimmed by 8 bases and V by 6 bases; bases with no gene match: 15. The CDR3 sequence is CASRVPGQPLWGYTF. CDR3 nucleotides: TGTGCCAGCAGGGTGCCGGGACAGCCTCTATGGGGCTACACCTTC.

This clonotype was seen a few times. The chain couples TRBV4-3 to TRBJ1-2, with 8 nucleotides matching TRBD1. With V trimmed by 2 bases and J by 8 bases, 7 bases remained unmatched. Germline V gene sequence: CDR1 LGHNA, CDR2 YSLEER. This CDR3 is built from 14 residues. The DNA for the CDR3 is TGCGCCAGCAGCCAAATTACAGGGGGGTCGGGCTACACCTTC. Translation gives CASSQITGGSGYTF.

About this clonotype: An end of the junction differs from the germline gene, which may be a read error. The rearrangement joins TRBV7-2 to TRBJ2-5; 7 positions agree with TRBD2. This CDR3 comprises 15 residues. Germline CDR1 and CDR2: SGHTA and FQGNSA. CDR3 nucleotides: TGTGCTAGCAGCCGTGCGGGAGTATACCAAGAGACCCAGTACTTC. Translation: CASSRAGVYQETQYF. Together with reference TRBV7-2 and TRBJ2-5, the CDR3 gives the full variable domain: GAGVSQSPSNKVTEKGKDVELRCDPISGHTALYWYRQSLGQGLEFLIYFQGNSAPDKSGLPSDRFSAERTGGSVSTLTIQRTQQEDSAVYLCASSRAGVYQETQYFGPGTRLLVL.

This sequence joins TRBV2 and TRBJ2-3; 7 nucleotides match TRBD1. The V and J ends lost 6 bases and 4 bases, in that order; junction bases with no gene match: 10. CDR3 length: 15 residues. The germline gives CDR1 SNHLY, CDR2 FYNNEI. Written as DNA, the CDR3 is TGTGCCAGCAGCCTAGTACGACAGGGACCAGATACGCAGTATTTT. It codes for CASSLVRQGPDTQYF.

This clonotype was seen only a few times. J is TRBJ2-7 and V is TRBV6-2 or TRBV6-3; 7 positions agree with TRBD1. V lost 1 base to trimming and J lost 6 bases; unmatched junction nucleotides: 3. CDR3 size: 13 residues. Per germline, CDR1 MNHEY and CDR2 SVGEGT. CDR3 coding DNA: TGTGCCAGCAGTTACTACGGGACAGCCGAGCAGTACTTC. It specifies CASSYYGTAEQYF.

This chain uses TRBV7-2 with TRBJ2-3, with 7 bases identical to TRBD2. The V segment lost 5 bases and the J segment 3 bases; nucleotides outside the gene matches: 11. This CDR3 has 16 residues. Germline CDR1 reads SGHTA; CDR2 reads FQGNSA. The CDR3 DNA reads TGTGCCAGCAGCCCCAGAGGCGGGGGTTTTACAGATACGCAGTATTTT. The encoded protein is CASSPRGGGFTDTQYF.